This entry features one TCR beta chain sequence. Its specificity is not known. Germline lookup yields CDR1 SGHDT and CDR2 YYEEEE. V lost 6 bases and J lost 3; bases outside the gene matches: 10. This CDR3 has 16 amino acids. The entry originates in a study of CD8 T cells in ankylosing spondylitis. MiXCR, applied by TCRdb to the 5' RACE reads, yields one record per CDR3 protein. The sample contains about 90,000 distinct CDR3 sequences, around 8.5% of which appear only once. Study outcomes and limitations: Made up of eight or nine highly homologous variants, a TCR beta motif appeared characteristic of ankylosing spondylitis blood. Significant enrichment of disease-linked clones was reportedly seen in matched ankylosing spondylitis synovial fluid.

The chain recombines TRBV5-6 with TRBJ2-1, with 9 bases that match TRBD2. The specimen sequenced was blood, either unsorted or a sorted T cell fraction (not recorded which). This sequence was found in a male donor with ankylosing spondylitis. Here the CDR3 reads CASTPLAGDLYNEQFF. CDR3 nucleotides: TGTGCCAGCACCCCCTTAGCGGGAGATCTCTACAATGAGCAGTTCTTC.